This TCR beta chain is drawn from a study of beta chain features in type 1 diabetes. This clone was seen only a few times. The antigen is not known. Using CD45RO/CCR7/CD25/CD127/CD95/CD27, CD4+ naive, central memory, regulatory and stem cell-like memory cells were sorted. General study findings and limits: Shorter TCRB CDR3s, moderately but significantly so, marked every one of the four CD4+ subsets in Type 1 diabetes patients. Reads derived from cDNA could over-represent cells showing high TCR expression.

Trimming left V 5 bases short and J 8 bases short, with 15 bases between. CDR3 length equals 13 residues. CDR1 and CDR2 from the germline V gene are MGHDK and SYGVNS. Sequencing targeted expressed TCRB transcripts, as all isolated RNA had been reverse transcribed. Data came from immunoSEQ multiplex PCR; TCRdb stores just in-frame clones and leaves some out. The sample contains around 710,000 clones, about an eighth of which appear only once. The specimen was naive CD4+ T cells from blood. The TCR sequence derives from a man aged 25 to 40 with type 1 diabetes. The chain joins TRBV25-1 to TRBJ1-1; D might be TRBD1 (5 bases). DNA of the CDR3: TGTGCCAGCAGTCCGGACGGGGCCGGGGAAGCTTTCTTT. Protein: CASSPDGAGEAFF.